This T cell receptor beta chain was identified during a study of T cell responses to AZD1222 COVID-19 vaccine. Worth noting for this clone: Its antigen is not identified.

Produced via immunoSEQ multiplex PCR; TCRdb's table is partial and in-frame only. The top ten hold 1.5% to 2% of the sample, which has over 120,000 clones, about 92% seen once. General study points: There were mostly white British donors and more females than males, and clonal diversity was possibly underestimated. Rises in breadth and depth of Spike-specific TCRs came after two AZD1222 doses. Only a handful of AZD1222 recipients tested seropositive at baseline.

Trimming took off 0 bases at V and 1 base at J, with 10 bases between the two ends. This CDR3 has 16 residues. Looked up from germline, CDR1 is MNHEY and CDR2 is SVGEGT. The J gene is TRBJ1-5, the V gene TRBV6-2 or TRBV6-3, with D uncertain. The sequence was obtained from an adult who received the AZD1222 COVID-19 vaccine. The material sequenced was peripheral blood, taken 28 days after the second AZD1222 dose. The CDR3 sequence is CASSYSWTSSNQPQHF. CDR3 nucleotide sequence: TGTGCCAGCAGTTACTCCTGGACCTCCAGCAATCAGCCCCAGCATTTT.